The present TCR beta chain was sequenced within a study of vaccination and CD4 T cells after COVID-19. Study-wide background: The authors used overlapping spike peptides from SARS-CoV-2, HCoV-NL63, HCoV-OC43 and HCoV-229E to stimulate cells. No peptide, an HIV-1 Nef pool, or a CEFX pool was what each control culture received.

Cultured CD4+ T-cell DNA underwent Oncomine TCR Beta short-read sequencing. The source of extracted genomic DNA was cultured CD4+ T cells. TCRdb fed the PCR reads into MiXCR, producing one record per CDR3 protein. The sample lists approximately 9,100 distinct CDR3 sequences, about 37% occurring once. CDR1 and CDR2 (germline): MDHEN, SYDVKM. Deletions cut 5 bases from V and 5 bases from J, with 9 bases between. The CDR3 totals 12 residues. Treatment reported: approximately 9-day PBMC culture with coronavirus spike peptide pools or control peptides (ViraFEST assay). Gathered ahead of the COVID-19 pandemic (2011-2018) were the CD4+ T cells of the unexposed donor. When enough cells were available, unexposed-donor CD4+ T cells were probed with SARS-CoV-2 S/N and four cold-coronavirus spikes. Concerning this clonotype: As yet, its antigen is unknown.

The chain has TRBV28 and TRBJ1-2, with TRBD1 as a possible D gene (5 bases). The sequence came from a human donor in good health. The specimen sequenced was CD4+ T cells from blood, cultured in vitro. CDR3 in DNA: TGTGCCAGCAGTCCCAGACAGTATGGCTACACCTTC. It encodes CASSPRQYGYTF.